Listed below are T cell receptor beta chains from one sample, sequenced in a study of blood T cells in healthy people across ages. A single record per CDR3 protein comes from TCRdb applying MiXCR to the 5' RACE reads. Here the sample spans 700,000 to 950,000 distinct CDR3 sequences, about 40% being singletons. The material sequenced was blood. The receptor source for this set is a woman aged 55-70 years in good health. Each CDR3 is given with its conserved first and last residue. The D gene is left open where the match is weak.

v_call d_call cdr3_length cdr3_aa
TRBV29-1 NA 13 CSVASGHVAEQFF
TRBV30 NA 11 CAGTHNYGYTF
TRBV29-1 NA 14 CSVELDSGAYEQYF
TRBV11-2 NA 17 CASSPRLNRDTLSPLHF
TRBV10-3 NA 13 CAISVDLNEKLFF
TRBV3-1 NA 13 CASSQAEGYEQYF
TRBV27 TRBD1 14 CASRPGQGLGEQYF
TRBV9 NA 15 CASSGGGSSYNEQFF
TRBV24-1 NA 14 CATSDLQGGETQYF
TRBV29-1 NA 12 CSVDRELYGYTF
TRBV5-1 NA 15 CASSLVSTATDTQYF
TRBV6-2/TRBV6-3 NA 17 CASSYSIRDGDTDTQYF
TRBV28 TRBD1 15 CASSPRRAGGDEQFF
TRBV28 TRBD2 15 CASSFSPSGGGEQFF
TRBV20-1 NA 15 CSAPGLQSSYNEQYF
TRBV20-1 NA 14 CSASVRASGETQYF
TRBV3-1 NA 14 CASSQDAAVHGYTF
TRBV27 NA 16 CASSLLLGQGANVLTF
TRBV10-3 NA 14 CAISPRPNGDEQFF
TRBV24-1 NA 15 CATSDFTASTDTQYF
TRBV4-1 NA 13 CASSQESPGRAFF
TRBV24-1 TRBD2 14 CATSDGEGADEQFF
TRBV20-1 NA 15 CSARSTGKTNEKLFF
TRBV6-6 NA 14 CASSRPSSYNEQYF
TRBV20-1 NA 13 CSASGTIDYGYTF
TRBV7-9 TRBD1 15 CASSRVGQGNNEQFF
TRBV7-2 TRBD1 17 CASSLAGTGDLNQPQHF
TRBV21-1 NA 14 CASNRDRDPYEQYF
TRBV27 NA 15 CASSSVGASTYTQYF
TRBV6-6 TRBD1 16 CASSAHRGPLEETQYF
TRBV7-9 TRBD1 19 CASSRPWTGDISGANVLTF
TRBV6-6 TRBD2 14 CASSSLADPYEQYF
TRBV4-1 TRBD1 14 CASSQEGGQGYYTF
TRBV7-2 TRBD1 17 CASSFRPGQATNSPLHF
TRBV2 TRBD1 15 CASSPSGQGVYGYTF
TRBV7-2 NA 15 CASSFSAANNQPQHF
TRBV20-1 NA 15 CSAKGQTALNQPQHF
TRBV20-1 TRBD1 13 CSAPRQGTDTQYF
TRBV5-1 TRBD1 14 CASSPSRGRHEQYF
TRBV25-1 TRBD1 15 CASVPGTGDVIEQYF
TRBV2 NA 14 CATTRTVSTDTQYF
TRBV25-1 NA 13 CASSEQIYNEQFF
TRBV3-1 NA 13 CASTFQGGHEQYF
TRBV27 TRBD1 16 CASSFARGRTNEKLFF
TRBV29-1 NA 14 CSVEFFGGSRGYTF
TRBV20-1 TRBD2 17 CSAIGLAGGWRDNEQFF
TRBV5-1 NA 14 CASSGRVSTDTQYF
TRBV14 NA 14 CASNQERGYNEQYF
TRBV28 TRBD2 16 CASSSPHTSGSYEQYF
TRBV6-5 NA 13 CASTAPSTDTQYF
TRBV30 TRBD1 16 CAWIPGADRASYEQYF
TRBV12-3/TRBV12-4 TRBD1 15 CASRPTGQGNYGYTF
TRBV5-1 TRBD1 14 CASSLGWDSNEQFF
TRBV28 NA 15 CASSTPQEANEKLFF